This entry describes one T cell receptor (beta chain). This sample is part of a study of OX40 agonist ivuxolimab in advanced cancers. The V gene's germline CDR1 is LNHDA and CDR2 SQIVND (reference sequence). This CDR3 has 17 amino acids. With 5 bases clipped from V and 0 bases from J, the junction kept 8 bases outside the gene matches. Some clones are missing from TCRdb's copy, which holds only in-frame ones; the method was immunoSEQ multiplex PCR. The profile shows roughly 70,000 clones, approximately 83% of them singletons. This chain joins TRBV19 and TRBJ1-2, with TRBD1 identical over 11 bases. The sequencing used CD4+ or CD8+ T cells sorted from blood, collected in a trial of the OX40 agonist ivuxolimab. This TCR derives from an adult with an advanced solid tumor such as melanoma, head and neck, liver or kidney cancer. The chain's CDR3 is CASSSDGQGAPNYGYTF. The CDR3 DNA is TGTGCCAGTAGTTCCGATGGACAGGGGGCCCCTAACTATGGCTACACCTTC.